This entry lists 5 T cell receptor beta chains sequenced from one sample in a study of blood T cell repertoires in COVID-19. The table came from immunoSEQ multiplex PCR; TCRdb's copy has only in-frame clones and leaves some out. The sample yields more than 200,000 clones, about 85% seen once. The sequenced sample consisted of peripheral blood. These receptors were obtained from a man in his fifties or sixties with acute or convalescent COVID-19.

V usage is TRBV19 and J usage is TRBJ2-3, with a tentative D call TRBD2 (7 bases). Trimming shortened V by 8 bases and J by 0 bases, and 9 bases separated the two germline ends. The length of the CDR3 is 13 residues. Germline V CDR1 and CDR2: LNHDA, SQIVND (reference sequence). DNA for the CDR3: TGTGCCAGTCGGGGGGCTAGCACAGATACGCAGTATTTT. Its translation: CASRGASTDTQYF.

The DNA for the CDR3 is TGTGCCAGCAGTTTACTGACAGGGAATGAGCAGTTCTTC. Encoded protein: CASSLLTGNEQFF. The V call is TRBV12-3 or TRBV12-4, the J call TRBJ2-1; 7 bases map to TRBD1. The CDR3 has 13 amino acids. J gave up 7 bases and V 2 bases, and 2 bases lay outside the gene matches.

This clone was counted between two and nine times. The chain employs TRBV19 and TRBJ2-3; TRBD2 might be the D (7 bases). The germline V gene has CDR1 LNHDA and CDR2 SQIVND (reference sequence). The V and J ends lost 1 base and 4 bases respectively, with 12 bases between them. The CDR3 spans 15 residues. The DNA for the CDR3 is TGTGCCAGTAGTATAGGAGGGGGGGCGGCAGATACGCAGTATTTT. It yields the protein CASSIGGGAADTQYF.

The chain has TRBV5-1 and TRBJ2-1, with 7 positions matching TRBD2. Germline CDR1 and CDR2: SGHRS and YFSETQ. Germline trimming cut 3 bases from V and 13 bases from J; bases unmatched to any gene: 4. The CDR3 totals 11 residues. For the CDR3, the DNA is TGCGCCAGCAGCTCCGGACTAGTCCAGTTCTTC. Translating gives CASSSGLVQFF. Drawing the rest from reference TRBV5-1 and TRBJ2-1, the complete variable domain is KAGVTQTPRYLIKTRGQQVTLSCSPISGHRSVSWYQQTPGQGLQFLFEYFSETQRNKGNFPGRFSGRQFSNSRSEMNVSTLELGDSALYLCASSSGLVQFFGPGTRLTVL.

In nucleotides, the CDR3 is TGTGCCAGCAGATTTCCAGGCGACAGACGGGAAAAACTGTTTTTT. Translation: CASRFPGDRREKLFF. The rearrangement uses TRBV28 and TRBJ1-4, with D maybe TRBD1 (5 bases). Trimming cost V 6 bases and J 8 bases, with 19 bases left between them. Germline values: CDR1 MDHEN, CDR2 SYDVKM. The CDR3 runs to 15 residues.